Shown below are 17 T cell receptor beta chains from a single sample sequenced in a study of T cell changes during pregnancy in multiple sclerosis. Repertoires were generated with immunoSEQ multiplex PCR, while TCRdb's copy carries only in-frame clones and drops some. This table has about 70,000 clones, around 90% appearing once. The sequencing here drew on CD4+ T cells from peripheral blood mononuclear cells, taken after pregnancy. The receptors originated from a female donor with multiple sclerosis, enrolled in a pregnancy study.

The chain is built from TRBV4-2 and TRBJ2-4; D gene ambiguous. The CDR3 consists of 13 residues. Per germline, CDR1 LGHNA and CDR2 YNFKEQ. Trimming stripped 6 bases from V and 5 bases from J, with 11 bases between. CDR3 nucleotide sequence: TGTGCCAGCAGAAACCCTCCAGAAAACATTCAGTACTTC. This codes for CASRNPPENIQYF.

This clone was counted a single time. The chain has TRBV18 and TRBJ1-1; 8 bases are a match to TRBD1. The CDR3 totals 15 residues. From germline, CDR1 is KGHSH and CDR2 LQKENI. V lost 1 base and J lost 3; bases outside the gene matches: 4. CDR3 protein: CASSPRTGGHTEAFF. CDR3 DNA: TGTGCCAGCTCACCACGAACAGGGGGGCACACTGAAGCTTTCTTT.

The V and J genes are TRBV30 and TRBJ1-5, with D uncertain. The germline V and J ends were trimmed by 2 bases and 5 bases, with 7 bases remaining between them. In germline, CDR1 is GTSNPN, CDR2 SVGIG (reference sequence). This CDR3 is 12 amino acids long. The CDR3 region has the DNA TGTGCCTGGAGTTTCCTTGATCAGCCCCAGCATTTT. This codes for CAWSFLDQPQHF.

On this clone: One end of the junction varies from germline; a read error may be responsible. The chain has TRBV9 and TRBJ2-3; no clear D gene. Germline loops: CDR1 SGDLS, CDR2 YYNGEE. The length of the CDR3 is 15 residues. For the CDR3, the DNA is TGTGCCGGCAGCGCGATGACTGGAAGCACAGATACGCAGTATTTT. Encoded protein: CAGSAMTGSTDTQYF.

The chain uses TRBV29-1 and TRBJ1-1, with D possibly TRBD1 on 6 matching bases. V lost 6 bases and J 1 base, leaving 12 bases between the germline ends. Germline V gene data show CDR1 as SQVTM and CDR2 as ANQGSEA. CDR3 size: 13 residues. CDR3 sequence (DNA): TGCAGCGTCAACAGGGTTAGGAACACTGAAGCTTTCTTT. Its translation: CSVNRVRNTEAFF.

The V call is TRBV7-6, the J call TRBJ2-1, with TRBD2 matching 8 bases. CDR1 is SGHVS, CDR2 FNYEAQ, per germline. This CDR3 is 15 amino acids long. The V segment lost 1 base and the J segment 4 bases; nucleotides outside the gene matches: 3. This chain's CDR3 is CASSLGLAPYNEQFF. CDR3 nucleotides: TGTGCCAGCAGCTTAGGACTAGCGCCTTACAATGAGCAGTTCTTC.

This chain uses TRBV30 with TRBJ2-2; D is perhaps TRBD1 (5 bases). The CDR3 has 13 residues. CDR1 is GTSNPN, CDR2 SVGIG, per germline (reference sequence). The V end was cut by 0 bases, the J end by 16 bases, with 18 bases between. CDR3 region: CAWSVQVGAGQFF. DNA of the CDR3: TGTGCCTGGAGTGTACAGGTCGGCGCAGGGCAGTTTTTT.

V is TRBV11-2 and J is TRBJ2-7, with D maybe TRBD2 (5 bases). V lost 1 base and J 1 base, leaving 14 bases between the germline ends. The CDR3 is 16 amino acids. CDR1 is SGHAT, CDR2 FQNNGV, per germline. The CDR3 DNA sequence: TGTGCCAGCAGCTTAGCCCCCGGGATAGGGTCCTACGAGCAGTACTTC. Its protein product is CASSLAPGIGSYEQYF.

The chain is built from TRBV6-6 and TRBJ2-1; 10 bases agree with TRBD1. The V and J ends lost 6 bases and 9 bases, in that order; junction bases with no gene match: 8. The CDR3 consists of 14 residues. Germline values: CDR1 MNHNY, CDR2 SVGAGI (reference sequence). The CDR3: CASRSAGTGAEQFF. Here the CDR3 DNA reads TGTGCCAGCAGGAGTGCCGGGACAGGGGCTGAGCAGTTCTTC.

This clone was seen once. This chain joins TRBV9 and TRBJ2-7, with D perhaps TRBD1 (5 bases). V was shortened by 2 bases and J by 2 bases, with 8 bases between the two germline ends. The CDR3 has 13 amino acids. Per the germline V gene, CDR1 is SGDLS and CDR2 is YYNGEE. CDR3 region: CASSVQGPYEQYF. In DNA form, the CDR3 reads TGTGCCAGCAGCGTCCAGGGCCCCTACGAGCAGTACTTC.

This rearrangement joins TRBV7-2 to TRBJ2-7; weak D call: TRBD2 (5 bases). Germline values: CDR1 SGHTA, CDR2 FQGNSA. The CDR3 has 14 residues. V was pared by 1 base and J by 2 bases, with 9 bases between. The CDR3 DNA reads TGTGCCAGCAGCTTAGACCGGGGTACCTACGAGCAGTACTTC. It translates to CASSLDRGTYEQYF.

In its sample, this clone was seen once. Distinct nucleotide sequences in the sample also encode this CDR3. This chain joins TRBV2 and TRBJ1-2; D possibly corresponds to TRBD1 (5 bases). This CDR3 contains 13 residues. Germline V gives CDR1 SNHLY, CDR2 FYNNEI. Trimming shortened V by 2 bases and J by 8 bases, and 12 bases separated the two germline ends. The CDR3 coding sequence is TGTGCCAGCAGTGAAAGGCAGGGAGGCGGCTACACCTTC. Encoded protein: CASSERQGGGYTF.

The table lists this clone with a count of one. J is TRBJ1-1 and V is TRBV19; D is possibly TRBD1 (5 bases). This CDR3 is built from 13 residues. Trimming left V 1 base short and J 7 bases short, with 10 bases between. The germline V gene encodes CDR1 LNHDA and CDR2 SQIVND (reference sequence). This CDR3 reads CASSIVGAGEAFF. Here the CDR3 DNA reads TGTGCCAGTAGTATAGTTGGGGCAGGTGAAGCTTTCTTT.

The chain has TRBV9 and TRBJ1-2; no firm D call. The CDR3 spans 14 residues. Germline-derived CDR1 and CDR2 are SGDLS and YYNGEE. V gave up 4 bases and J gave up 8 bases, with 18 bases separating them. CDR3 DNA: TGTGCCAGCAGCCCAATAAGGTGGGAGTTCGGCTACACCTTC. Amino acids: CASSPIRWEFGYTF.

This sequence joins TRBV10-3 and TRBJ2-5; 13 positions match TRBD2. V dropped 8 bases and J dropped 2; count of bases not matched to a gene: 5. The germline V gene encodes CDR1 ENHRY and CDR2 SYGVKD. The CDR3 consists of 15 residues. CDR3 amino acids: CAIGGTSGEQETQYF. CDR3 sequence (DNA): TGTGCCATCGGGGGGACTAGCGGGGAGCAAGAGACCCAGTACTTC.

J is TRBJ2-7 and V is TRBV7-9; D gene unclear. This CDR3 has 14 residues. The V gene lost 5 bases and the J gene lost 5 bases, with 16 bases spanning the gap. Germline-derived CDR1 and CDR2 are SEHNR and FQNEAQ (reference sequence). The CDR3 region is CASSPSAGPNEQYF. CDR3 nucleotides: TGTGCCAGCAGCCCAAGTGCAGGTCCCAACGAGCAGTACTTC.

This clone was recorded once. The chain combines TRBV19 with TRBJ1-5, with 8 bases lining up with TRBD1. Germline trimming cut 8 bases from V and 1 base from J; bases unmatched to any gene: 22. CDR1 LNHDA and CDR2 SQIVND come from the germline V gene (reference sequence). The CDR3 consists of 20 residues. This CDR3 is CASQKRVVWTGRSSNQPQHF. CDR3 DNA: TGTGCCAGTCAAAAACGAGTAGTCTGGACAGGGCGGTCAAGCAATCAGCCCCAGCATTTT. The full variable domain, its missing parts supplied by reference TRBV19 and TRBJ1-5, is DGGITQSPKYLFRKEGQNVTLSCEQNLNHDAMYWYRQDPGQGLRLIYYSQIVNDFQKGDIAEGYSVSREKKESFPLTVTSAQKNPTAFYLCASQKRVVWTGRSSNQPQHFGDGTRLSIL.